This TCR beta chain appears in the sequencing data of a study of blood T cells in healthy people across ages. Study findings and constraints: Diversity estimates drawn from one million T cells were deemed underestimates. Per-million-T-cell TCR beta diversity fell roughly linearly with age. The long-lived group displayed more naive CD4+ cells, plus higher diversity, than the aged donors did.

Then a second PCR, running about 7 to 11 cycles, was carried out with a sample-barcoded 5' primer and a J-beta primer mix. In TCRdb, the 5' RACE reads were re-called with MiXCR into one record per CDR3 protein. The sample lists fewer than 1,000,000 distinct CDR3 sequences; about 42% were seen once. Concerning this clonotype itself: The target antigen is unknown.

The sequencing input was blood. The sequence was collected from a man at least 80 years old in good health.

This CDR3 reads CASSYDPGANNEQFF. In DNA, the CDR3 is TGTGCCAGCAGTTACGATCCGGGAGCAAATAATGAGCAGTTCTTC. This chain connects TRBV6-6 to TRBJ2-1; D perhaps matches TRBD2 (6 bases). Germline V CDR1 and CDR2: MNHNY, SVGAGI (reference sequence). There are 15 residues in the CDR3. The V end lost 2 bases, the J end lost 7 bases, and 15 bases lay between the germline ends.